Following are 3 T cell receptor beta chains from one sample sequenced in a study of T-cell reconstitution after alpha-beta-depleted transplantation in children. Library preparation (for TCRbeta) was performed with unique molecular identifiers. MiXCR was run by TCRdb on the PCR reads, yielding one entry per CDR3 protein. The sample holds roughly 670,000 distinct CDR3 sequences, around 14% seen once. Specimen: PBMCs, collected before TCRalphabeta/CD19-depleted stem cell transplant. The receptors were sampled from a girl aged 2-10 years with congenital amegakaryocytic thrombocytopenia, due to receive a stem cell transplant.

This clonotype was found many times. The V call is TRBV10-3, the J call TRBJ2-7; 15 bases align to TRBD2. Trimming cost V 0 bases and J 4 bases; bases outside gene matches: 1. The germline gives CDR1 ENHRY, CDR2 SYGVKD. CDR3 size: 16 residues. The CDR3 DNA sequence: TGTGCCATCAGTGAGTCGGGACTAGCGGGAGGTTACGAGCAGTACTTC. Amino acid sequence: CAISESGLAGGYEQYF.

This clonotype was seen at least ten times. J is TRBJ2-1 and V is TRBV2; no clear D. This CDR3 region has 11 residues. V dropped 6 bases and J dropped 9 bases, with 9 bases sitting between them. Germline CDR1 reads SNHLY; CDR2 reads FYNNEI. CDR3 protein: CASRLIGEQFF. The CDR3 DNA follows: TGTGCCAGCAGGCTAATCGGTGAGCAGTTCTTC.

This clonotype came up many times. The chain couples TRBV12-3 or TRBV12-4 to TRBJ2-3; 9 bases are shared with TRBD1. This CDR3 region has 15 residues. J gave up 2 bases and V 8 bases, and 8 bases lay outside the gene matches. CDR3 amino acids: CASLDGDRATDTQYF. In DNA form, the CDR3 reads TGTGCCAGCCTAGATGGGGACAGGGCCACAGATACGCAGTATTTT.